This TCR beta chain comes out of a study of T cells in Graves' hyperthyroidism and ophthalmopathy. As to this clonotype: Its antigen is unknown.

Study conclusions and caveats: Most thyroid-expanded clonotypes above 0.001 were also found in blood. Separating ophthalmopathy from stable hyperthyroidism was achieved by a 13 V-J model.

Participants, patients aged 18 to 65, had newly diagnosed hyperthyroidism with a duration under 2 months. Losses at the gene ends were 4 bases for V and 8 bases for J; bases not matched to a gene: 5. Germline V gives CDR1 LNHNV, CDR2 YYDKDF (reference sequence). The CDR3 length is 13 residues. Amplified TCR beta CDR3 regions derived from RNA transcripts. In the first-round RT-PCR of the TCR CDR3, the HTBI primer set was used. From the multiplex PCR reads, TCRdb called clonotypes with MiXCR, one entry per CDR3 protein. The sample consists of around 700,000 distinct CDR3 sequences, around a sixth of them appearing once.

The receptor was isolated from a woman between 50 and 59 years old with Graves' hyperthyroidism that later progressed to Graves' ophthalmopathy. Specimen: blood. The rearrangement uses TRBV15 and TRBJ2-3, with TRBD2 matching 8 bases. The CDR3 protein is CATSTAAGGTQYF. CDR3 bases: TGTGCCACCAGCACCGCTGCGGGGGGTACGCAGTATTTT.